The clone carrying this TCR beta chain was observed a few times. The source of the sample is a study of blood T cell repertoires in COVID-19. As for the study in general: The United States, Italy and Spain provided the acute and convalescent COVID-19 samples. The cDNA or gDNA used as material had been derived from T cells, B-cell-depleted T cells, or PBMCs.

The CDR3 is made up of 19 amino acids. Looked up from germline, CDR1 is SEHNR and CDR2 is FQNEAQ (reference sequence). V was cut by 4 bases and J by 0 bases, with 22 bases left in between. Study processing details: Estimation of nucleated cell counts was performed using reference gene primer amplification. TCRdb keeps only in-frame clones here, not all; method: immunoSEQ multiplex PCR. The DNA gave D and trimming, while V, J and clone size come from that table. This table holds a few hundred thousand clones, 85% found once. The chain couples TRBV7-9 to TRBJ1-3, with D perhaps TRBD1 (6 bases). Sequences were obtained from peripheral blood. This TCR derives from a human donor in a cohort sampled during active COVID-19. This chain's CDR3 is CASSSSQGSEWGSGNTIYF. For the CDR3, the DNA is TGTGCCAGCAGCTCCTCACAGGGATCCGAATGGGGCTCTGGAAACACCATATATTTT. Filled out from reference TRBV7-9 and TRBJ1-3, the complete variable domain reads DTGVSQNPRHKITKRGQNVTFRCDPISEHNRLYWYRQTLGQGPEFLTYFQNEAQLEKSRLLSDRFSAERPKGSFSTLEIQRTEQGDSAMYLCASSSSQGSEWGSGNTIYFGEGSWLTVV.